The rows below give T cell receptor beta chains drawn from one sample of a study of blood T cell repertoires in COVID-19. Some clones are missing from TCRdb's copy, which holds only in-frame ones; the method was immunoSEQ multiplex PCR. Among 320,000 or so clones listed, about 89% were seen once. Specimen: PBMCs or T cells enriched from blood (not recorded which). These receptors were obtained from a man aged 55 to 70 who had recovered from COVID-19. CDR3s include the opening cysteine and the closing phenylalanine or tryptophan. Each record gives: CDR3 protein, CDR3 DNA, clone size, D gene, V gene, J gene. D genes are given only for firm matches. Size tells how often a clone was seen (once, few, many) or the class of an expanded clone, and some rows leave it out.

CASSILGQQETQYF	TGTGCCAGTAGTATTTTGGGACAACAAGAGACCCAGTACTTC	-	-	TRBV19	TRBJ2-5
CASSPIRANTGELFF	TGTGCCAGCAGCCCCATCAGGGCGAACACCGGGGAGCTGTTTTTT	-	-	TRBV5-8	TRBJ2-2
CASSEPDRGKGGELFF	TGTGCCAGCAGCGAACCGGACAGGGGCAAGGGCGGGGAGCTGTTTTTT	-	TRBD1	TRBV9	TRBJ2-2
CASSVPGQGNEQFF	TGTGCCAGCAGCGTCCCGGGACAGGGAAATGAGCAGTTCTTC	-	TRBD1	TRBV9	TRBJ2-1
CASSLGQAADTQYF	TGCGCCAGCAGCTTGGGACAGGCCGCAGATACGCAGTATTTT	-	-	TRBV5-1	TRBJ2-3
CASTKATVSTDTQYF	TGTGCCAGCACGAAAGCGACAGTTAGCACAGATACGCAGTATTTT	-	-	TRBV6-5	TRBJ2-3
CASSPRDRNYGYTF	TGTGCCAGCAGCCCCCGGGACAGAAACTATGGCTACACCTTC	once	TRBD1	TRBV11-2	TRBJ1-2
CASSLGPSGRAYEQYF	TGCGCCAGCAGCTTGGGGCCTAGCGGGAGGGCCTACGAGCAGTACTTC	-	TRBD2	TRBV5-1	TRBJ2-7
CASSPDGTDYQPQHF	TGTGCCAGCTCTCCAGACGGGACAGACTATCAGCCCCAGCATTTT	-	TRBD1	TRBV18	TRBJ1-5
CASRVTGDTDTQYF	TGCGCCAGCAGGGTTACAGGGGACACAGATACGCAGTATTTT	-	TRBD1	TRBV10-1	TRBJ2-3
CASSSAARSPDTQYF	TGCGCCAGCAGCTCCGCCGCCAGGTCCCCAGATACGCAGTATTTT	-	-	TRBV5-1	TRBJ2-3
CASSLLAGVVDTQYF	TGCGCCAGCAGTTTATTAGCGGGAGTGGTAGATACGCAGTATTTT	-	TRBD2	TRBV4-3	TRBJ2-3
CASSSPDAGVNFHTQYF	TGTGCCAGCAGTTCCCCTGACGCAGGGGTTAACTTCCATACGCAGTATTTT	-	-	TRBV28	TRBJ2-3
CASSEGHSPHF	TGTGCCAGCAGTGAAGGTCACAGTCCCCACTTC	-	-	TRBV6-1	TRBJ2-7